This is a list of T cell receptor beta chains from one sample in a study of human T cells and chemical hapten exposure. MiXCR was run by TCRdb on the RACE reads, yielding one entry per CDR3 protein. The profile shows about 98,000 distinct CDR3 sequences, 10% to 12% of them singletons. Specimen: whole blood, collected in connection with sensitization to the hapten diphenylcyclopropenone (DPC). The receptors were sampled from a woman aged 55-69 years with alopecia areata. Some clones in this sample may be carry-over from other donors' samples. Each CDR3 is given with its conserved first and last residue. The D gene is left open where the match is weak. Some rows mark clone size as missing; the rest say once, few, many or name a class of expanded clone.

cdr3_aa,cdr3_nt,v_call,j_call,clone_size,d_call
CASSQTPGVYNEQFF,TGTGCCAGCAGCCAAACCCCCGGGGTCTACAATGAGCAGTTCTTC,TRBV3-1,TRBJ2-1,NA,NA
CASSRQGVNYGYTF,TGTGCCAGCAGTCGACAGGGGGTTAACTATGGCTACACCTTC,TRBV5-6,TRBJ1-2,many,TRBD1
CASSFKRGGTDTQYF,TGTGCCAGCAGTTTTAAGCGGGGGGGCACAGATACGCAGTATTTT,TRBV6-5,TRBJ2-3,few,TRBD2
CATSRETGLNTIYF,TGTGCCACCAGCAGAGAAACAGGGCTTAACACCATATATTTT,TRBV15,TRBJ1-3,few,NA
CASSLTSGVNTDTQYF,TGTGCCAGCAGCTTAACTAGCGGGGTAAACACAGATACGCAGTATTTT,TRBV7-2,TRBJ2-3,few,TRBD2
CAWMGTASENTIYF,TGTGCCTGGATGGGGACAGCCTCTGAAAACACCATATATTTT,TRBV30,TRBJ1-3,few,TRBD1
CASSQVSGGAAYNEQFF,TGTGCCAGCAGCCAAGTTAGCGGGGGGGCCGCCTACAATGAGCAGTTCTTC,TRBV4-2,TRBJ2-1,NA,TRBD2
CASSHTGLARYGYTF,TGCGCCAGCAGCCATACGGGCCTCGCCAGGTATGGCTACACCTTC,TRBV5-1,TRBJ1-2,NA,NA
CSATGGTDYGYTF,TGCAGTGCAACAGGGGGCACTGACTATGGCTACACCTTC,TRBV20-1,TRBJ1-2,NA,TRBD1
CASSLVTPPGTQYF,TGTGCCAGCAGTTTGGTAACGCCGCCGGGGACCCAGTACTTC,TRBV12-3/TRBV12-4,TRBJ2-5,many,NA
CSARGRAGYGYTF,TGCAGTGCTAGGGGAAGGGCTGGTTATGGCTACACCTTC,TRBV20-1,TRBJ1-2,many,NA
CASSFGRGNTEAFF,TGTGCCAGCAGCTTCGGCAGGGGGAACACTGAAGCTTTCTTT,TRBV7-6,TRBJ1-1,many,NA
CASSLGGRSQNEQFF,TGTGCCAGCAGCTTAGGGGGCCGGAGCCAAAATGAGCAGTTCTTC,TRBV13,TRBJ2-1,NA,NA
CASSLAAYSPLHF,TGTGCCAGCAGCTTAGCGGCATATTCACCCCTCCACTTT,TRBV7-3,TRBJ1-6,many,NA
CASSRAIAHEQFF,TGTGCCAGCAGCCGGGCCATAGCCCATGAGCAGTTCTTC,TRBV3-1,TRBJ2-1,many,NA
CASSEATSLGGTYEQYF,TGTGCCAGCAGTGAAGCGACGAGTTTAGGGGGAACCTACGAGCAGTACTTC,TRBV6-1,TRBJ2-7,many,NA